The text below deals with one T cell receptor (beta chain). What it recognizes is unknown. The data were taken from a study of shared clonotypes between healthy human individuals. Libraries were prepared by immunoSEQ multiplex PCR; TCRdb keeps only in-frame clonotypes and omits some of them. The top ten hold roughly 1.2% of the sample, which has 1,500,000 or so clones, around 97% seen once. The CDR3 consists of 15 residues. V lost 6 bases and J lost 7; bases outside the gene matches: 12. The V gene's germline CDR1 is LNHDA and CDR2 SQIVND (reference sequence). Findings of the study overall: The represented genetic and exposure-history diversity was limited by the small number of donors. Naive CD4 clonotypes overlapped across several donors at roughly 5%. Clonotype sharing levels among donors were expected to vary with sequencing depth.

The source is a man aged 25 to 40 in good health. Sequencing was carried out using naive CD4+ T cells sorted from blood. Stated subset: CD45RA+ positively selected. The V gene is TRBV19, the J gene TRBJ2-7, with 10 nucleotides matching TRBD1. The CDR3 loop is CASSHRDRGRREQYF. The CDR3 DNA follows: TGTGCCAGTAGCCACCGGGACAGGGGCCGTAGGGAGCAGTACTTC.